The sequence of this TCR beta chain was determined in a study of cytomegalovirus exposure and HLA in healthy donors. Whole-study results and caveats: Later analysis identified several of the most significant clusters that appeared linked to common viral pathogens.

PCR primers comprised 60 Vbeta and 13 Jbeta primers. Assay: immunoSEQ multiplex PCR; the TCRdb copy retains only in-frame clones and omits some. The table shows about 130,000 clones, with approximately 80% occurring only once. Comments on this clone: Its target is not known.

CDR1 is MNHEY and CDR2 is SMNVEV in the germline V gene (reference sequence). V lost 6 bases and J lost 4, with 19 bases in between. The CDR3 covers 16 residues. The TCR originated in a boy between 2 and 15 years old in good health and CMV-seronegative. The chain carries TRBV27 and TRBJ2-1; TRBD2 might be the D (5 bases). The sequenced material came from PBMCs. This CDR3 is CASSRPAGRDYNEQFF. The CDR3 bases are TGTGCCAGCAGCCGGCCCGCGGGCAGAGATTACAATGAGCAGTTCTTC.